This T cell receptor (beta chain) was profiled in a study of T cell therapy after organ transplantation. Comments on this clone: The antigen remains unidentified.

The method was immunoSEQ multiplex PCR; TCRdb's version includes in-frame clones alone and lacks a portion of them. The repertoire holds approximately 6,400 clones, around 70% seen once, with about 30% in the top ten. Germline loops: CDR1 WSHSY, CDR2 SAAADI. V was cut by 2 bases and J by 0 bases, with 10 bases left in between. The CDR3 spans 15 residues. The time point was: 4-8 weeks after completion of therapy. This clonotype was sampled from a human patient who had received a solid organ transplant and had CMV disease. Some T cells may be graft donor cells. The rearrangement uses TRBV10-2 and TRBJ1-1; D is uncertain. Sequenced here: CD8+ T cells from blood, sampled after autologous CMV-specific T cell therapy. In DNA, the CDR3 is TGCGCCAGCAGTGAGAGCTTGAAAATGAACACTGAAGCTTTCTTT. The encoded protein is CASSESLKMNTEAFF.